Below, 4 T cell receptor beta chains from the same sample are listed, as sequenced in a study of cytomegalovirus exposure and HLA in healthy donors. Both 60 Vbeta primers and 13 Jbeta primers went into the PCR. Using immunoSEQ multiplex PCR, the repertoire was profiled, and TCRdb retains in-frame clones only, with some absent. Found here are roughly 130,000 clones, roughly 82% of them singletons; the top ten hold around 11%. Sequencing was performed on PBMCs. The receptors come from a male donor in good health and CMV-seropositive.

The chain is built from TRBV12-5 and TRBJ2-1; no clear D. The CDR3 sequence is 13 residues long. In germline, CDR1 is LGHNT, CDR2 FRNRAP. With 1 base removed from V and 3 bases from J, the gap between germline ends came to 4 bases. CDR3 in DNA: TGTGCTAGTGGTTTGGGACTCTACAATGAGCAGTTCTTC. This encodes CASGLGLYNEQFF.

The J gene is TRBJ1-3, the V gene TRBV10-3; perhaps TRBD1 as D (5 bases). CDR3 length equals 14 residues. Trimming pared 8 bases from V and 0 bases from J, leaving 11 bases between. The germline V gene encodes CDR1 ENHRY and CDR2 SYGVKD. The CDR3 sequence is CAIEDTRSGNTIYF. In DNA form, the CDR3 reads TGTGCCATCGAGGACACCCGCTCTGGAAACACCATATATTTT.

The chain uses TRBV28 and TRBJ2-3; no clear D. CDR1 is MDHEN, CDR2 SYDVKM, per germline. Trimming left V 3 bases short and J 4 bases short, with 5 bases between. There are 12 residues in the CDR3. The CDR3 sequence: CASSFVADTQYF. CDR3 bases: TGTGCCAGCAGTTTCGTTGCAGATACGCAGTATTTT.

This clone was observed a few times. This chain connects TRBV7-8 to TRBJ2-7, with D perhaps matching TRBD1 (5 bases). The germline gives CDR1 SGHVS, CDR2 FQNEAQ. V was clipped by 1 base and J by 2 bases, with 9 bases between them. This CDR3 comprises 14 residues. CDR3 amino acids: CASSLVRTTYEQYF. CDR3 in DNA: TGTGCCAGCAGCTTAGTTAGGACAACCTACGAGCAGTACTTC.